The rows below give T cell receptor beta chains drawn from one sample of a study of post-analysis software for immune sequencing data. TCRdb ran MiXCR on the PCR reads and lists one entry per CDR3 protein. The data contain 400,000 to 500,000 distinct CDR3 sequences, 30% to 40% of them singletons. The sequencing sample was made of blood. Receptors were obtained from a girl aged 2-15 years with multiple sclerosis. Both conserved end residues are part of each CDR3. A D gene is named only where the DNA matches it firmly. A clone size is listed for some rows: how often the clone was seen (once, few, many), or a class if it is expanded.

- TRBJ2-3 TRBV3-1 TRBD2 TGTGCCAGCACCAAAGGACTAGCGGGAGAGAGCACAGATACGCAGTATTTT CASTKGLAGESTDTQYF
- TRBJ2-7 TRBV12-3/TRBV12-4 TRBD1 TGTGCCAGCAGTTTGCAAGGGACAGGACCTTACGAGCAGTACTTC CASSLQGTGPYEQYF
many TRBJ2-1 TRBV7-9 TRBD2 TGTGCCAGCAGCTTACTTCGCCGCGGCGGGAGAGGGAATGAGCAGTTCTTC CASSLLRRGGRGNEQFF
few TRBJ2-3 TRBV10-3 TRBD2 TGTGCCATCAGTGAGACTAGCGGGAGGGATTACACAGATACGCAGTATTTT CAISETSGRDYTDTQYF
few TRBJ2-4 TRBV29-1 TRBD1 TGCAGCGTATTAACAGGGGGAGAGCAGTACTTC CSVLTGGEQYF
- TRBJ2-3 TRBV4-1 - TGCGCCAGCAGCCAAATCAGAGCTATCACAGATACGCAGTATTTT CASSQIRAITDTQYF
- TRBJ1-6 TRBV15 - TGTGCCACCAGCTCCCGGCCCCGCGGTTCACCCCTCCACTTT CATSSRPRGSPLHF
few TRBJ2-5 TRBV13 TRBD1 TGTGCCAGCAGCTCCCTCCGGGACAGACAAGAGACCCAGTACTTC CASSSLRDRQETQYF
- TRBJ1-2 TRBV15 - TGTGCCACCAGCAGAGAAACAGGGCCCCTCGGGGGCTACACCTTC CATSRETGPLGGYTF
- TRBJ2-3 TRBV15 - TGTGCCACCAGCAGAGTATCAGATACGCAGTATTTT CATSRVSDTQYF
- TRBJ1-2 TRBV27 - TGTGCCAGCAGTTTATTGTACGGGAGGGGATCTAACTATGGCTACACCTTC CASSLLYGRGSNYGYTF
few TRBJ1-1 TRBV5-1 - TGCGCCAGCAGCTTGGGGGGGCTAAGTCGCACTGAAGCTTTCTTT CASSLGGLSRTEAFF
- TRBJ1-1 TRBV7-9 - TGTGCCAGCAGCTTATCCCCGACGGCTTTCTTT CASSLSPTAFF
few TRBJ2-4 TRBV20-1 TRBD2 TGCAGTGCTGGTCCCCCTGGCGGGAGGAGGGACATTCAGTACTTC CSAGPPGGRRDIQYF
- TRBJ2-7 TRBV15 - TGTGCCACCAGCAGAGGCACAGGCTTCGGGCCCTACGAGCAGTACTTC CATSRGTGFGPYEQYF
- TRBJ2-1 TRBV5-6 - TGTGCCAGCAGCTTCCAGTCGGATGAGCAGTTCTTC CASSFQSDEQFF
few TRBJ2-7 TRBV28 TRBD1 TGTGCCAGCAGTTTAGTCGGGACAGGCCCCTACGAGCAGTACTTC CASSLVGTGPYEQYF
few TRBJ2-5 TRBV9 TRBD1 TGTGTCAGCAGCGTAGAAACAGGGGGCCGGGAGACCCAGTACTTC CVSSVETGGRETQYF
- TRBJ2-4 TRBV11-2 - TGTGCCAGCAGCTTAGCTGACAGGGCCAAAAACATTCAGTACTTC CASSLADRAKNIQYF
- TRBJ2-5 TRBV4-2 - TGTGCCAGCAGCCAGTACGGATATGTGGAGGCCCAGTACTTC CASSQYGYVEAQYF
few TRBJ2-5 TRBV6-6 - TGTGCCAGCAGCCACGGCGGAGTGCAAGAGACCCAGTACTTC CASSHGGVQETQYF
- TRBJ2-1 TRBV21-1 - TGTGCCAGCAGAAGGCTTTTAGGTTACAATGAGCAGTTCTTC CASRRLLGYNEQFF
- TRBJ2-7 TRBV15 - TGTGCCACCAGCAGAGATAGGGGGAGCTCCTACGAGCAGTACTTC CATSRDRGSSYEQYF
few TRBJ2-1 TRBV6-6 - TGTGCCAGCAGTTACTCTGGGGTGGGGGGCGATGAGCAGTTCTTC CASSYSGVGGDEQFF
- TRBJ2-2 TRBV12-3/TRBV12-4 - TGTGCCAGCACCCCCCTTTCCGGGGAGCTGTTTTTT CASTPLSGELFF
- TRBJ2-3 TRBV6-5 TRBD2 TGTGCCAGCAGTTACTCGATGGTCCGATATGGGGGGGACCTTACAGATACGCAGTATTTT CASSYSMVRYGGDLTDTQYF
- TRBJ2-5 TRBV29-1 - TGCAGCGTTGGGGGGTGGCGGGGTAAGACCCAGTACTTC CSVGGWRGKTQYF
- TRBJ1-1 TRBV20-1 - TGCAGTGCTAGAGTGGCACTCAACACTGAAGCTTTCTTT CSARVALNTEAFF
- TRBJ1-1 TRBV7-9 - TGTGCCAGCAGCTTAGTGGGGCAGTATGAAGCTTTCTTT CASSLVGQYEAFF
- TRBJ2-7 TRBV14 TRBD2 TGTGCCAGCAGCCAACCCCAGACCGGACTAGCGGGAGGGCCGAACGAGCAGTACTTC CASSQPQTGLAGGPNEQYF
few TRBJ2-5 TRBV20-1 - TGCAGTGCTAGAGTTGGGCCCGGCTTAGAGACCCAGTACTTC CSARVGPGLETQYF
- TRBJ1-4 TRBV4-1 - TGCGCCAGCAGCCGGCCGGCAGCGGCTAATGAAAAACTGTTTTTT CASSRPAAANEKLFF
- TRBJ2-1 TRBV12-3/TRBV12-4 - TGTGCCAGCAACAAGAGGGGGTTCGGGTTTTACAATGAGCAGTTCTTC CASNKRGFGFYNEQFF
- TRBJ2-3 TRBV4-3 TRBD2 TGCGCCAGCAGCCGAGCTAGCGGGACCTCAGGAGATACGCAGTATTTT CASSRASGTSGDTQYF
many TRBJ2-5 TRBV5-6 TRBD2 TGTGCCAGCAGCCCCATCGGGGGGGAGACCCAGTACTTC CASSPIGGETQYF
- TRBJ2-7 TRBV7-3 - TGTGCCAGCAGCCCAGAGGCGGGTCACACCTACGAGCAGTACTTC CASSPEAGHTYEQYF
few TRBJ2-4 TRBV6-6 - TGTGCCAGCAGTCGAGATCAAAACATTCAGTACTTC CASSRDQNIQYF
once TRBJ2-7 TRBV28 TRBD1 TGTGCCAGCACCCTACCGGGACAGATGGTCCACGAGCAGTACTTC CASTLPGQMVHEQYF
- TRBJ2-1 TRBV29-1 - TGCAGCGTTGAAGCTCAGGGGAGGCGAGAGACCCAGTTCTTC CSVEAQGRRETQFF
few TRBJ1-2 TRBV9 - TGTGCCAGCAGCGTAGAGGCCAGAAACTATGGCTACACCTTC CASSVEARNYGYTF
few TRBJ2-3 TRBV5-1 TRBD2 TGTGCCAGCACTCCGGGAGGAGGGACAGATACGCAGTATTTT CASTPGGGTDTQYF
few TRBJ2-7 TRBV6-1 TRBD1 TGTGCCAGCAGTGGTCGACAGGGTAGTTACAATGAGCAGTACTTC CASSGRQGSYNEQYF
few TRBJ2-1 TRBV28 - TGTGCCAGCAGTTCCCCGGCTGGGGGGAATTACAATGAGCAGTTCTTC CASSSPAGGNYNEQFF
once TRBJ2-3 TRBV28 - TGTGCCAGCAGTTCCGACACCCCAGCCCGCACAGATACGCAGTATTTT CASSSDTPARTDTQYF
- TRBJ2-5 TRBV7-2 TRBD1 TGTGCCAGCAGCTTAGGATCGGGGACAGGCCAAGAGACCCAGTACTTC CASSLGSGTGQETQYF
- TRBJ2-7 TRBV24-1 - TGTGCCACCAGTGATCCTGGACAGTCAGCCTACAATGAGCAGTACTTC CATSDPGQSAYNEQYF
- TRBJ1-5 TRBV20-1 TRBD1 TGCAGTGCTAGTTTTTGGCAGGGGGCGAGTCTGAATCAGCCCCAGCATTTT CSASFWQGASLNQPQHF
- TRBJ2-7 TRBV13 - TGTGCCAGCAGCTTAGGAAAGGGACTCGAGCAGTACTTC CASSLGKGLEQYF
few TRBJ1-2 TRBV28 - TGTGCCAGCAGAGTGGGACCGTTCTATGGCTACACCTTC CASRVGPFYGYTF